This T cell receptor (beta chain) was identified during a study of identical twins. V was pared by 0 bases and J by 1 base, with 12 bases between. The length of the CDR3 is 15 residues. The germline V gene has CDR1 DFQATT and CDR2 SNEGSKA (reference sequence). TCRdb re-called the 5' RACE reads with MiXCR, one entry per CDR3 protein. Of 1.5 million to 2 million distinct CDR3 sequences detected, about 31% appear once; the ten largest clones hold less than 0.35%. The genes are TRBV20-1 and TRBJ1-2, with D tentatively TRBD1 (5 bases). This receptor was taken from a newborn girl in good health. The sequenced material came from cord blood. The CDR3 sequence is CSARDLYRLNYGYTF. The CDR3 DNA follows: TGCAGTGCTAGAGATCTCTACAGGCTTAACTATGGCTACACCTTC.